The 15 T cell receptor beta chains in this list originate from one sample, sequenced in a study of blood T cell repertoires in COVID-19. TCRdb's copy holds only in-frame clones and misses some; the assay was immunoSEQ multiplex PCR. The table shows approximately 100,000 clones, with about 87% occurring only once. Sequencing was carried out using peripheral blood. Receptors originate from a woman aged 45-59 years with acute or convalescent COVID-19.

This chain connects TRBV19 to TRBJ1-4; tentatively, D is TRBD1 (6 bases). The CDR3 is made up of 13 amino acids. The V gene's germline CDR1 is LNHDA and CDR2 SQIVND (reference sequence). V was trimmed by 4 bases and J by 8 bases, leaving 11 bases between them. DNA for the CDR3: TGTGCCAGTAGTAGCCAGGGGTACGAAAAACTGTTTTTT. Translating it yields CASSSQGYEKLFF.

V is TRBV19 and J is TRBJ1-1; unclear D gene. The CDR3 spans 13 residues. The ends were cut back, 3 bases at V and 1 base at J, with 6 bases in the middle. CDR1 and CDR2 (germline): LNHDA, SQIVND (reference sequence). The CDR3 nucleotides read TGTGCCAGTAGTATGGCCCCGAACACTGAAGCTTTCTTT. It is translated as CASSMAPNTEAFF.

V is TRBV4-2 and J is TRBJ1-2; 7 bases match TRBD1. This CDR3 has 15 amino acids. Germline CDR1 LGHNA, CDR2 YNFKEQ. J gave up 8 bases and V 4 bases, and 13 bases lay outside the gene matches. CDR3 amino acids: CASSPGVGGQSGYTF. The CDR3 DNA follows: TGTGCCAGCAGCCCAGGGGTTGGGGGACAGAGCGGCTACACCTTC.

Written as DNA, the CDR3 is TGTGCCAGCAGCTTAGCAGCCGGTGGGCTAAGCTCCTACGAGCAGTACTTC. As protein: CASSLAAGGLSSYEQYF. V usage is TRBV7-6 and J usage is TRBJ2-7; D unclear. This CDR3 is built from 17 residues. V lost 0 bases and J 0 bases, leaving 15 bases between the germline ends. CDR1 and CDR2 from the germline V gene are SGHVS and FNYEAQ.

V is TRBV5-5 and J is TRBJ1-1; 10 positions match TRBD1. J lost 7 bases, V lost 1 base, and 4 bases had no gene match. Germline CDR1 reads SGHKS; CDR2 reads YYEKEE (reference sequence). The CDR3 is 14 residues long. The CDR3 loop reads CASSLLTGGGEAFF. Written as DNA, the CDR3 is TGTGCCAGCAGCTTGCTGACAGGGGGCGGTGAAGCTTTCTTT.

The V and J genes are TRBV5-1 and TRBJ1-2; D possibly corresponds to TRBD1 (6 bases). The V end lost 2 bases, the J end lost 2 bases, and 13 bases lay between the germline ends. In germline, CDR1 is SGHRS, CDR2 YFSETQ. This CDR3 spans 15 amino acids. CDR3 in amino acids: CASSLLPQGNYGYTF. The CDR3 DNA reads TGCGCCAGCAGCTTACTACCGCAGGGGAACTATGGCTACACCTTC. Drawing the rest from reference TRBV5-1 and TRBJ1-2, the complete variable domain is KAGVTQTPRYLIKTRGQQVTLSCSPISGHRSVSWYQQTPGQGLQFLFEYFSETQRNKGNFPGRFSGRQFSNSRSEMNVSTLELGDSALYLCASSLLPQGNYGYTFGSGTRLTVV.

V is TRBV27 and J is TRBJ1-6, with no clear D. Germline CDR1 and CDR2: MNHEY and SMNVEV (reference sequence). The length of the CDR3 is 16 residues. V dropped 5 bases and J dropped 0 bases, with 11 bases sitting between them. CDR3 sequence reads: CASSPGLSSYNSPLHF. The CDR3 coding sequence is TGTGCCAGCAGTCCAGGACTGAGCTCCTATAATTCACCCCTCCACTTT.

This clone was counted a single time. The chain employs TRBV6-5 and TRBJ2-2; D possibly corresponds to TRBD1 (6 bases). The CDR3 consists of 12 residues. Per germline, CDR1 MNHEY and CDR2 SVGAGI. V lost 6 bases and J lost 7, with 9 bases in between. CDR3 protein: CASSRDIGELFF. The DNA of the CDR3 is TGTGCCAGCAGCCGGGACATCGGGGAGCTGTTTTTT.

The V call is TRBV5-8, the J call TRBJ1-3; 11 positions match TRBD1. This CDR3 is 16 amino acids long. Germline values: CDR1 SGHTS, CDR2 YDEGEE. J was trimmed by 8 bases and V by 4 bases; bases with no gene match: 11. The CDR3 DNA sequence: TGTGCCAGCAGCCCCTTGAGGGGACAGGGGGTCGACACCATATATTTT. Translating it yields CASSPLRGQGVDTIYF.

A remark on this clone: A junction boundary mismatches the germline segment, possibly from a read error. This chain connects TRBV7-9 to TRBJ2-3; D is undetermined. This CDR3 region has 16 residues. Germline V gene lookup returns CDR1 SEHNR and CDR2 FQNEAQ (reference sequence). The CDR3, as DNA: TGCGCCAGCAGCTTAGGTGGTATTGGGCTCACAGATACGCAGTATTTT. This sequence encodes CASSLGGIGLTDTQYF.

The chain uses TRBV27 and TRBJ1-5; D perhaps matches TRBD1 (5 bases). Germline lookup yields CDR1 MNHEY and CDR2 SMNVEV (reference sequence). The CDR3 contains 15 residues. V dropped 2 bases and J dropped 1 base, with 9 bases sitting between them. The CDR3 loop is CASSLTGPSNQPQHF. In nucleotides, the CDR3 is TGTGCCAGCAGTTTAACAGGTCCGAGCAATCAGCCCCAGCATTTT.

This chain joins TRBV19 and TRBJ1-6; 9 bases match TRBD1. Germline loops: CDR1 LNHDA, CDR2 SQIVND (reference sequence). The V gene end was trimmed by 7 bases and the J gene end by 10 bases; junction bases not matched to a gene: 11. The CDR3 spans 15 residues. Written as DNA, the CDR3 is TGTGCCAGTAAAGCGACAGGGGGGGCGCGATCACCCCTCCACTTT. Protein product: CASKATGGARSPLHF.

The chain links TRBV6-5 to TRBJ2-4, with a weak D call TRBD1 (6 bases). V shed 8 bases and J shed 0 bases, with 14 bases lying between them. CDR3 length: 15 amino acids. CDR1 and CDR2 (germline): MNHEY, SVGAGI. In nucleotides, the CDR3 is TGTGCCAGCTGGCACAGGGAGTTAGCCAAAAACATTCAGTACTTC. This encodes CASWHRELAKNIQYF.

This chain links TRBV30 with TRBJ2-7; 8 bases fit TRBD1. Germline V gives CDR1 GTSNPN, CDR2 SVGIG (reference sequence). After removal of 3 bases from V and 6 bases from J, the junction contained 4 bases not matched to a gene. The CDR3 is 12 residues long. The CDR3 bases are TGTGCCTGGAGAGGGGACAGGACCGAGCAGTACTTC. It is translated as CAWRGDRTEQYF.

J is TRBJ1-1 and V is TRBV5-1, with 7 bases that match TRBD1. Germline V lookup: CDR1 SGHRS, CDR2 YFSETQ. The CDR3 sequence is 12 residues long. V shed 2 bases and J 8 bases; nucleotides not matched to a gene: 3. The CDR3 loop reads CASSFQGDEAFF. The CDR3 nucleotides read TGCGCCAGCAGCTTTCAGGGGGACGAAGCTTTCTTT.